This T cell receptor beta chain appears in the sequencing data of a study of T cell repertoires in cytomegalovirus infection. Study information: From public TCR beta signatures came an indication of both CMV infection and matching HLA type.

Study-wide points: HLA-C-restricted CMV-specific TCR beta clonotypes prevailed in the ex vivo response. Carriage of CMV together with the relevant HLA was identifiable through cumulative public TCR beta family frequency.

The CDR3 is made up of 14 amino acids. Germline V gene lookup returns CDR1 LNHDA and CDR2 SQIVND (reference sequence). J lost 4 bases, V lost 7 bases, and 8 bases had no gene match. This clonotype was detected a few times. Antigen specificity is unknown. TCRdb used MiXCR to reprocess the reads, holding one entry per CDR3 protein. The data contain 900,000 to 950,000 distinct CDR3 sequences, roughly 30% of them singletons. The source material was cultured CD8+ T cells from PBMCs, sampled from culture after CMV antigen stimulation. The TCR comes from a human donor in good health (CMV status not recorded). Some clones in this sample may be carry-over from other donors' samples. The chain is built from TRBV19 and TRBJ1-1; 8 positions agree with TRBD1. The CDR3 DNA reads TGTGCCAGTACCCGAACAGGGGGAATCACTGAAGCTTTCTTT. Translation gives CASTRTGGITEAFF.